The 15 T cell receptor beta chains below come from one sample, sequenced in a study of T-cell memory formation after mild COVID-19. In TCRdb, the 5' RACE reads were re-called with MiXCR into one record per CDR3 protein. This table holds approximately 340,000 distinct CDR3 sequences, roughly 13% found once. Sequencing was carried out using PBMCs or a T cell subset sorted from them (not recorded which). Every receptor here comes from a man aged 18 to 30 who had mild COVID-19 (a few samples of this study predate the infection). Cell type and time point are not known.

This clonotype appeared a few times. This chain joins TRBV7-2 and TRBJ2-5; 8 bases match TRBD2. The CDR3 is 15 amino acids. Germline CDR1 and CDR2: SGHTA and FQGNSA. Unmatched junction bases numbered 7, after V lost 3 bases and J lost 4 bases. CDR3 in amino acids: CASSLRAGARETQYF. In nucleotides, the CDR3 is TGTGCCAGCAGCTTGAGAGCGGGGGCCAGAGAGACCCAGTACTTC.

V is TRBV12-5 and J is TRBJ2-7; D might be TRBD2 (6 bases). Per the germline V gene, CDR1 is LGHNT and CDR2 is FRNRAP. CDR3 length equals 13 residues. Between the trimmed V and J ends, which lost 0 bases and 7 bases, there was a span of 10 bases. The CDR3 DNA is TGTGCTAGTGGTTTGGTACTCGCGGGGGAGCAGTACTTC. It encodes CASGLVLAGEQYF.

This clonotype was seen a handful of times. The J gene is TRBJ2-2, the V gene TRBV7-8; tentative D call: TRBD1 (5 bases). Germline V gene sequence: CDR1 SGHVS, CDR2 FQNEAQ. Trimming stripped 4 bases from V and 0 bases from J, with 9 bases between. There are 15 residues in the CDR3. DNA for the CDR3: TGTGCCAGCAGCTCCAGGGCGTCGAACACCGGGGAGCTGTTTTTT. Its protein product is CASSSRASNTGELFF.

This chain links TRBV10-3 with TRBJ1-1, with TRBD1 matching over 9 bases. The CDR3 contains 16 residues. Per the germline V gene, CDR1 is ENHRY and CDR2 is SYGVKD. V shed 4 bases, J shed 6 bases, and the junction held 12 bases outside the gene matches. For the CDR3, the DNA is TGTGCCATCAGTGGGACAGGGGCTGGGGTGGGCGCTGAAGCTTTCTTT. Protein: CAISGTGAGVGAEAFF.

This clonotype appeared a few times. DNA for the CDR3: TGCGCCAGCAGCCCGTCCCGGGACGGGACTAGCACAGATACGCAGTATTTT. Its protein product is CASSPSRDGTSTDTQYF. The chain links TRBV5-1 to TRBJ2-3; TRBD2 might be the D (6 bases). The CDR3 is 17 residues long. CDR1 SGHRS and CDR2 YFSETQ come from the germline V gene. V was shortened by 4 bases and J by 0 bases, with 18 bases between the two germline ends.

This clonotype was seen more than once but under ten times. This chain uses TRBV20-1 with TRBJ2-1, with D perhaps matching TRBD1 (6 bases). V lost 2 bases and J 0 bases, leaving 11 bases between the germline ends. CDR1 and CDR2 from the germline V gene are DFQATT and SNEGSKA (reference sequence). The CDR3 contains 15 residues. CDR3 residues: CSARWGQSSYNEQFF. The CDR3 region has the DNA TGCAGTGCTAGATGGGGGCAGAGCTCCTACAATGAGCAGTTCTTC.

The genes are TRBV7-2 and TRBJ1-5; D is undetermined. Germline values: CDR1 SGHTA, CDR2 FQGNSA. The CDR3 is made up of 15 amino acids. V shed 1 base and J shed 4 bases, with 11 bases lying between them. The CDR3 DNA is TGTGCCAGCAGCTTAGTTAGGGCGGTAAATCAGCCCCAGCATTTT. Protein product: CASSLVRAVNQPQHF.

In this sample, this clonotype turned up a few times. The chain couples TRBV3-2 to TRBJ2-5; the table's D call, TRBD1, has no DNA check behind it. TRBV3-2 is termed a pseudogene. The CDR3 is 14 residues long. The CDR3 region is CASSLRGASETQYF. In nucleotides, the CDR3 is TGTGCCAGCAGCTTACGGGGGGCAAGCGAGACCCAGTACTTC.

The chain recombines TRBV2 with TRBJ2-7; weak D call: TRBD1 (6 bases). V was trimmed by 5 bases and J by 1 base, leaving 9 bases between them. The CDR3 has 13 amino acids. Germline CDR1 SNHLY, CDR2 FYNNEI. The CDR3 nucleotides read TGTGCCAGCAGTAATACAGGGTCCTACGAGCAGTACGTC. Its protein is CASSNTGSYEQYV.

This clonotype has just a few counts. The chain links TRBV4-1 to TRBJ2-3, with a tentative D call TRBD1 (6 bases). Trimming stripped 1 base from V and 4 bases from J, with 18 bases between. Germline V gives CDR1 MGHRA, CDR2 YSYEKL. This CDR3 is built from 17 residues. Here the CDR3 DNA reads TGCGCCAGCAGCCAAGTATTGGCAGGGGCCGGTGCAGATACGCAGTATTTT. Amino acid sequence: CASSQVLAGAGADTQYF.

This clonotype occurred a few times. The J gene is TRBJ2-7, the V gene TRBV9; D is tentatively TRBD1 or TRBD2 (6 bases each). The CDR3 consists of 14 residues. Trimming removed 2 bases at V and 5 bases at J, with 14 bases between. Per germline, CDR1 SGDLS and CDR2 YYNGEE. The CDR3 DNA is TGTGCCAGCAGCGTCGGCCCGGGGGCCCACGAGCAGTACTTC. Protein sequence: CASSVGPGAHEQYF.

This clonotype was seen a few times. The chain carries TRBV7-2 and TRBJ2-3; 9 positions match TRBD2. Losses at the gene ends were 5 bases for V and 1 base for J; bases not matched to a gene: 13. Germline V gives CDR1 SGHTA, CDR2 FQGNSA. CDR3 length: 18 amino acids. CDR3 sequence (DNA): TGTGCCAGCAGCCCTAGAGGGCGGGGGGGCGTTCGCACAGATACGCAGTATTTT. It specifies CASSPRGRGGVRTDTQYF.

This clonotype was found a few times. The J gene is TRBJ2-3, the V gene TRBV20-1; 9 nucleotides match TRBD2. Germline V gene data show CDR1 as DFQATT and CDR2 as SNEGSKA (reference sequence). V was pared by 6 bases and J by 2 bases, with 12 bases of the junction left unmatched. The CDR3 is 16 residues long. The CDR3 region is CSAGKRGAIPTDTQYF. The CDR3 coding sequence is TGCAGTGCAGGAAAGCGGGGGGCTATTCCCACAGATACGCAGTATTTT.

This clonotype has only a few counts. The genes are TRBV28 and TRBJ2-5; a weak D match, TRBD1 (6 bases). The CDR3 covers 13 residues. Trimming left V 6 bases short and J 5 bases short, with 13 bases between. Germline V gives CDR1 MDHEN, CDR2 SYDVKM. The CDR3 spells CASRLGTPETQYF. The CDR3 nucleotides read TGTGCCAGCAGGCTCGGGACACCCGAGACCCAGTACTTC. Looking up the rest from reference TRBV28 and TRBJ2-5 gives the full variable domain: DVKVTQSSRYLVKRTGEKVFLECVQDMDHENMFWYRQDPGLGLRLIYFSYDVKMKEKGDIPEGYSVSREKKERFSLILESASTNQTSMYLCASRLGTPETQYFGPGTRLLVL.

A few counts support this clonotype. V and J are TRBV7-9 and TRBJ1-1; a possible D gene is TRBD1 (5 bases). The V and J ends lost 5 bases and 6 bases respectively, with 10 bases between them. The CDR3 is 12 amino acids. The germline CDR1 and CDR2 sequences are SEHNR and FQNEAQ (reference sequence). The CDR3 loop is CASSPRGAEAFF. Written as DNA, the CDR3 is TGTGCCAGCAGCCCGCGGGGGGCTGAAGCTTTCTTT.